The present T cell receptor beta chain was sequenced within a study of vaccination and CD4 T cells after COVID-19. The time point denotes: late sampling 161 to 241 days after vaccination in a few convalescent patients. TCRdb processed the PCR reads anew with MiXCR; each CDR3 protein has one entry. The sample contains more than 35,000 distinct CDR3 sequences, approximately 40% of which appear only once. Germline V lookup: CDR1 SQVTM, CDR2 ANQGSEA. The CDR3 loop spans 13 amino acids. Between the trimmed V and J ends, which lost 1 base and 0 bases, there was a span of 6 bases. The origin of this receptor is a human donor who had recovered from COVID-19. The source material was CD4+ T cells from blood, sampled about 7 months after SARS-CoV-2 vaccination. This rearrangement joins TRBV29-1 to TRBJ1-1; D is unclear. Here the CDR3 reads CSVEVGLNTEAFF. For the CDR3, the DNA is TGCAGCGTTGAAGTAGGCCTGAACACTGAAGCTTTCTTT.